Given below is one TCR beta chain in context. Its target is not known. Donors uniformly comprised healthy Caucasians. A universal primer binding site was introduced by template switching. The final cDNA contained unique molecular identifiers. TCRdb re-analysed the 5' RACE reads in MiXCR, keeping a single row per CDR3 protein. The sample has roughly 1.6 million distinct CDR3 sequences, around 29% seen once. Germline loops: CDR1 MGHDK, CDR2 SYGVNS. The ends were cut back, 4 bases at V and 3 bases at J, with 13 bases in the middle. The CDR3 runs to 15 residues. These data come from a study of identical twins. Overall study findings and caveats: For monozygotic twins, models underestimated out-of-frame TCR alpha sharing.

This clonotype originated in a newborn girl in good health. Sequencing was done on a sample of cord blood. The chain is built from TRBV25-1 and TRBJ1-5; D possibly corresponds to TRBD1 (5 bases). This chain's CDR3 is CASSGGTGFNQPQHF. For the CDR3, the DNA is TGTGCCAGCAGTGGGGGGACGGGATTCAATCAGCCCCAGCATTTT.